The rows below give T cell receptor beta chains drawn from one sample of a study of regulatory T cells. Some clones are missing from TCRdb's copy, which holds only in-frame ones; the method was immunoSEQ multiplex PCR. This sample yields 25,000 to 40,000 clones, of which about 93% are seen a single time; about 0.99% belongs to the top ten. Sequencing was carried out using conventional CD4+ T cells sorted from blood. The receptors stem from a child younger than 10 with CD3G deficiency. The CDR3 runs from the conserved cysteine through the conserved F or W. D genes are given only for firm matches. Rows may omit the clone size; those that give it use once, few, many or a size class.

once,-,TRBJ2-7,TRBV5-1,TGCGCCAGCAGCTCCTCGGGGGAAGGGGAGCAGTACTTC,CASSSSGEGEQYF
-,-,TRBJ2-2,TRBV19,TGTGCCAGTCGGGACACTAACACCGGGGAGCTGTTTTTT,CASRDTNTGELFF
-,TRBD1,TRBJ2-7,TRBV6-4,TGTGCCAGCAGTGTCGTGACAGGGCCCTACGAGCAGTACTTC,CASSVVTGPYEQYF
-,-,TRBJ2-3,TRBV28,TGTGCCAGCAGTTCCAGAGATACGCAGTATTTT,CASSSRDTQYF
-,TRBD1,TRBJ2-1,TRBV28,TGTGCCAGCAGTTTAGGGACAGGGGGCTACAATGAGCAGTTCTTC,CASSLGTGGYNEQFF
-,-,TRBJ2-4,TRBV28,TGTGCCAGCAGTAGTGGAACAGCATTTAAAAACATTCAGTACTTC,CASSSGTAFKNIQYF
-,-,TRBJ2-3,TRBV5-1,TGCGCCAGCAGCTCAGGCCGGACGACAGATACGCAGTATTTT,CASSSGRTTDTQYF
-,-,TRBJ1-2,TRBV6-6,TGTGCCAGCAGTTACGGAGGGGGTCCTGGCTACACCTTC,CASSYGGGPGYTF
-,-,TRBJ1-1,TRBV28,TGTGCCAGCAGTTTTAACAGGAACACTGAAGCTTTCTTT,CASSFNRNTEAFF
-,-,TRBJ2-2,TRBV21-1,TGTGCCAATTCGGCCGATTCAGACAGGGGAGGATTAGGGCTGTTTTTT,CANSADSDRGGLGLFF
-,TRBD2,TRBJ2-7,TRBV28,TGTGCCACGAGGGCTAGCGGGGCCTACGAGCAGTACTTC,CATRASGAYEQYF
once,-,TRBJ2-1,TRBV7-9,TGTGCCAGCAGCGGTCGCGGGACCAATGAGCAGTTCTTC,CASSGRGTNEQFF
-,-,TRBJ1-2,TRBV27,TGTGCCAGCGGAGACAGGAAATATGGCTACACCTTC,CASGDRKYGYTF
-,TRBD2,TRBJ2-3,TRBV6-1,TGTGCCAGCAGTCGGACTAGCGGGAGCGCAGATACGCAGTATTTT,CASSRTSGSADTQYF
few,TRBD1,TRBJ2-7,TRBV6-1,TGTGCCAGCATGGTTTACAGGGGGTCATCCTACGAGCAGTACTTC,CASMVYRGSSYEQYF
-,-,TRBJ2-2,TRBV7-9,TGTGCCAGCAGATTCGACGGGGAGCTGTTTTTT,CASRFDGELFF
-,TRBD2,TRBJ2-7,TRBV28,TGTGCCAGCAGCACGGGACTAGCTTGGTTGGAGCAGTACTTC,CASSTGLAWLEQYF
-,TRBD2,TRBJ2-7,TRBV6-1,TGTGCCAGCAGAGCTAGCGGCTCCTACGAGCAGTACTTC,CASRASGSYEQYF
-,-,TRBJ2-1,TRBV6-6,TGTGCCAGCCAGGGCCTCAATGAGCAGTTCTTC,CASQGLNEQFF
-,TRBD1,TRBJ2-7,TRBV7-3,TGTGCCAGCAGCTTAACGTTTGCCTGGAGCTTGCACGGGACAGGGATCCACGAGCAGTACTTC,CASSLTFAWSLHGTGIHEQYF
-,-,TRBJ2-2,TRBV6-1,TGTGCCAGCAGCGGGTACTGGCGGACCGGGGAGCTGTTTTTT,CASSGYWRTGELFF
few,-,TRBJ2-7,TRBV6-1,TGTGCCAGCAGCGGCCTGGGCGAGCAGTACTTC,CASSGLGEQYF
-,TRBD1,TRBJ1-1,TRBV5-1,TGCGCCAGCAGCTTGGGCCCCATTGGACAGGCGAACACTGAAGCTTTCTTT,CASSLGPIGQANTEAFF
-,TRBD2,TRBJ2-7,TRBV28,TGTGCCAGCAGTTCGGGCGGGACTAACTCCTACGAGCAGTACTTC,CASSSGGTNSYEQYF
-,-,TRBJ2-7,TRBV28,TGTGCCAGCAGCCAGACAGAATTCGAGCAGTACTTC,CASSQTEFEQYF
-,-,TRBJ1-2,TRBV28,TGTGCCAGCAGTCATGACACGTATGGCTACACCTTC,CASSHDTYGYTF
-,-,TRBJ2-5,TRBV6-1,TGTGCCAGCAGGGCGGACGGCGCGGAGACCCAGTACTTC,CASRADGAETQYF
few,-,TRBJ1-1,TRBV6-5,TGTGCCAGCAAAAGGGGTCAGAACACTGAAGCTTTCTTT,CASKRGQNTEAFF
-,-,TRBJ2-1,TRBV7-8,TGTGCCAGCAGCTTAACGAGGGGTAATGAGCAGTTCTTC,CASSLTRGNEQFF
-,-,TRBJ2-3,TRBV19,TGTGCCAGTAGTACTGGGAGAGGAGATACGCAGTATTTT,CASSTGRGDTQYF
-,-,TRBJ2-7,TRBV28,TGTGCCAGCAGAAGGTGGAGCTCCTACGAGCAGTACTTC,CASRRWSSYEQYF
-,TRBD2,TRBJ2-1,TRBV4-1,TGCGCCAGCAGCCGGACCGGGACTACATACAATGAGCAGTTCTTC,CASSRTGTTYNEQFF
-,-,TRBJ1-2,TRBV5-1,TGCGCCAGCAGCTTGGGATACGGTCCTAACTATGGCTACACCTTC,CASSLGYGPNYGYTF
-,-,TRBJ2-7,TRBV6-1,TGTGCCAGCAGTGAGTCGCGATCCTACGAGCAGTACTTC,CASSESRSYEQYF
-,TRBD2,TRBJ2-7,TRBV5-1,TGCGCCAGCAGCCCTGGGACTAGCGCGGCCTACGAGCAGTACTTC,CASSPGTSAAYEQYF
-,-,TRBJ1-2,TRBV5-1,TGCGCCAGCAGTAAGACAGGTTATGGCTACACCTTC,CASSKTGYGYTF
-,-,TRBJ2-1,TRBV7-9,TGTGCCAGCAGCTTAGCAGGACGGCCCTACAATGAGCAGTTCTTC,CASSLAGRPYNEQFF
-,-,TRBJ2-2,TRBV7-8,TGTGCCAGCAGCTACGCAGGGGCCGGGGAGCTGTTTTTT,CASSYAGAGELFF
-,TRBD2,TRBJ2-3,TRBV28,TGTGCCAGCAGTACCGGGACTAGCGGAGAGGGGGCACGTCTTACGCAGTATTTT,CASSTGTSGEGARLTQYF
-,TRBD1,TRBJ1-5,TRBV28,TGTGCCAGCAGTTCCCCAGGGGGTGGCAATCAGCCCCAGCATTTT,CASSSPGGGNQPQHF
-,-,TRBJ2-5,TRBV28,TGTGCCAGCAGTCCCGCGAAGGGGACCCAGTACTTC,CASSPAKGTQYF
-,-,TRBJ1-5,TRBV9,TGTGCCAGCAGCGTAGATCGTTGGACGAGGCCCCAGCATTTT,CASSVDRWTRPQHF